This passage covers 30 T cell receptor beta chains from one sample sequenced in a study of T cell changes during pregnancy in multiple sclerosis. The data were produced by immunoSEQ multiplex PCR, yet TCRdb's version contains in-frame clones alone and is incomplete. The sample holds approximately 71,000 clones, roughly 92% seen once. The source material was peripheral blood, sampled in the second trimester of pregnancy. These receptors were obtained from a female donor with multiple sclerosis, enrolled in a pregnancy study.

V gene TRBV6-5 combines with J gene TRBJ2-7, with D maybe TRBD1 (5 bases). The CDR3 has 11 residues. Germline CDR1 MNHEY, CDR2 SVGAGI. With 8 bases removed from V and 0 bases from J, the gap between germline ends came to 5 bases. The CDR3 DNA follows: TGTGCCAGCGGGGCCTCCTACGAGCAGTACTTC. Residues: CASGASYEQYF.

This clone was found once. This chain joins TRBV27 and TRBJ1-1, with TRBD1 identical over 8 bases. This CDR3 region has 15 residues. The germline CDR1 and CDR2 sequences are MNHEY and SMNVEV (reference sequence). Trimming took 0 bases from V and 2 from J; bases not matched to a gene: 2. For the CDR3, the DNA is TGTGCCAGCAGTTTATCAGCAGGGGGCAACACTGAAGCTTTCTTT. It specifies CASSLSAGGNTEAFF.

The V call is TRBV28, the J call TRBJ1-2; D is ambiguous. Trimming cost V 3 bases and J 8 bases, with 10 bases left between them. This CDR3 region has 12 residues. CDR1 is MDHEN, CDR2 SYDVKM, per germline. The CDR3 loop is CASSFQPGGYTF. CDR3 bases: TGTGCCAGCAGTTTCCAGCCGGGAGGCTACACCTTC.

V and J are TRBV7-9 and TRBJ1-1; D is unclear. CDR3 size: 12 residues. The germline V gene encodes CDR1 SEHNR and CDR2 FQNEAQ (reference sequence). Trimming shortened V by 5 bases and J by 0 bases, and 4 bases separated the two germline ends. The chain's CDR3 is CASSTMNTEAFF. In DNA form, the CDR3 reads TGTGCCAGCAGCACAATGAACACTGAAGCTTTCTTT.

V is TRBV28 and J is TRBJ2-7; D remains unclear. The CDR3 contains 8 residues. Germline assignment: CDR1 MDHEN and CDR2 SYDVKM. CDR3 in amino acids: CRVDEQYF. The CDR3 bases are TGTAGAGTCGACGAGCAGTACTTC.

This rearrangement joins TRBV19 to TRBJ1-2, with TRBD1 as a possible D gene (5 bases). The germline gives CDR1 LNHDA, CDR2 SQIVND (reference sequence). The V end lost 7 bases, the J end lost 8 bases, and 17 bases lay between the germline ends. There are 13 residues in the CDR3. CDR3: CASIPRQGTGYTF. DNA of the CDR3: TGTGCCAGTATCCCTCGGCAGGGAACGGGCTACACCTTC.

The rearrangement joins TRBV18 to TRBJ1-5; a weak D match, TRBD1 (6 bases). The ends were cut back, 5 bases at V and 1 base at J, with 12 bases in the middle. This CDR3 comprises 15 residues. Germline CDR1 is KGHSH and CDR2 is LQKENI. The CDR3 coding sequence is TGTGCCAGCTCAGGGGATCAGGGGAGCAATCAGCCCCAGCATTTT. Amino acids: CASSGDQGSNQPQHF.

The chain joins TRBV19 to TRBJ2-3; 8 nucleotides agree with TRBD2. The CDR3 sequence is 14 residues long. J gave up 0 bases and V 6 bases, and 2 bases lay outside the gene matches. CDR1 LNHDA and CDR2 SQIVND come from the germline V gene (reference sequence). The CDR3 bases are TGTGCCAGTAGGCCTAGCGGGAGCACAGATACGCAGTATTTT. Protein product: CASRPSGSTDTQYF.

The rearrangement uses TRBV5-4 and TRBJ2-7, with TRBD1 matching 7 bases. Germline V gives CDR1 SGHNT, CDR2 YYREEE (reference sequence). The CDR3 is 13 residues long. The trim removed 3 bases at V and 2 bases at J, leaving 2 bases unmatched. The CDR3, as DNA: TGTGCCAGCAGCTCGGGACAGACCTACGAGCAGTACTTC. This encodes CASSSGQTYEQYF.

The rearrangement uses TRBV5-1 and TRBJ2-5, with D maybe TRBD1 (6 bases). From germline, CDR1 is SGHRS and CDR2 YFSETQ. The CDR3 sequence is 13 residues long. Trimming left V 4 bases short and J 5 bases short, with 12 bases between. The CDR3 here is CASSPNRVETQYF. The CDR3, as DNA: TGCGCCAGCAGCCCGAACAGGGTTGAGACCCAGTACTTC.

The rearrangement links TRBV6-6 to TRBJ1-2, with a possible D match to TRBD1 (6 bases). The CDR3 runs to 13 residues. The V end was cut by 7 bases, the J end by 8 bases, with 17 bases between. CDR1 and CDR2 (germline): MNHNY, SVGAGI (reference sequence). The CDR3 sequence is CASTREGGTGYTF. DNA of the CDR3: TGTGCCAGCACCCGCGAGGGGGGGACCGGCTACACCTTC.

The chain uses TRBV30 and TRBJ1-5, with D uncertain. The CDR3 is made up of 16 amino acids. The germline V gene encodes CDR1 GTSNPN and CDR2 SVGIG (reference sequence). V gave up 0 bases and J gave up 1 base, with 13 bases separating them. The CDR3 sequence is CAWSVRRGLSNQPQHF. Here the CDR3 DNA reads TGTGCCTGGAGTGTAAGGCGGGGATTAAGCAATCAGCCCCAGCATTTT.

V is TRBV19 and J is TRBJ1-4, with D possibly matching TRBD1 (5 bases). The germline V gene has CDR1 LNHDA and CDR2 SQIVND (reference sequence). This CDR3 is built from 15 residues. The V end was cut by 4 bases, the J end by 7 bases, with 16 bases between. Here the CDR3 reads CASSTFRESREKLFF. DNA of the CDR3: TGTGCCAGTAGTACGTTCAGGGAATCTCGTGAAAAACTGTTTTTT.

The genes are TRBV2 and TRBJ2-1; no definite D call. Germline V gene sequence: CDR1 SNHLY, CDR2 FYNNEI. This CDR3 is 13 amino acids long. Trimming removed 9 bases at V and 4 bases at J, with 13 bases between. CDR3 sequence: CASVNLQYNEQFF. CDR3 bases: TGTGCCAGTGTAAACCTCCAGTACAATGAGCAGTTCTTC.

The chain employs TRBV20-1 and TRBJ2-1; unclear D gene. The CDR3 consists of 11 residues. Trimming took off 5 bases at V and 4 bases at J, with 6 bases between the two ends. Germline V lookup: CDR1 DFQATT, CDR2 SNEGSKA (reference sequence). CDR3 loop: CSALDYNEQFF. The DNA of the CDR3 is TGCAGTGCTTTAGATTACAATGAGCAGTTCTTC.

V is TRBV5-4 and J is TRBJ1-6; no clear D gene. Per germline, CDR1 SGHNT and CDR2 YYREEE (reference sequence). Trimming shortened V by 4 bases and J by 9 bases, and 20 bases separated the two germline ends. The CDR3 is made up of 16 amino acids. In DNA form, the CDR3 reads TGTGCCAGCAGCCCCGATCCAGCAGGATATTCTTCACCCCTCCACTTT. Protein product: CASSPDPAGYSSPLHF.

This clone was observed a single time. The rearrangement joins TRBV7-9 to TRBJ2-7; no definite D call. The CDR3 extends over 11 amino acids. In germline, CDR1 is SEHNR, CDR2 FQNEAQ (reference sequence). The V end lost 2 bases, the J end lost 4 bases, and 3 bases lay between the germline ends. The CDR3 protein is CASSLSYEQYF. For the CDR3, the DNA is TGTGCCAGCAGCTTATCATACGAGCAGTACTTC. Using reference TRBV7-9 and TRBJ2-7 for the parts outside the CDR3, the full variable domain is DTGVSQNPRHKITKRGQNVTFRCDPISEHNRLYWYRQTLGQGPEFLTYFQNEAQLEKSRLLSDRFSAERPKGSFSTLEIQRTEQGDSAMYLCASSLSYEQYFGPGTRLTVT.

This rearrangement joins TRBV5-6 to TRBJ2-3; D ambiguous. V was shortened by 0 bases and J by 2 bases, with 7 bases between the two germline ends. CDR3 length: 14 residues. The germline V gene has CDR1 SGHDT and CDR2 YYEEEE. CDR3: CASSLVPLTDTQYF. Written as DNA, the CDR3 is TGTGCCAGCAGCTTGGTACCACTCACAGATACGCAGTATTTT.

The chain joins TRBV6-6 to TRBJ1-1; D not resolved. The germline V gene encodes CDR1 MNHNY and CDR2 SVGAGI (reference sequence). Between the trimmed V and J ends, which lost 1 base and 4 bases, there was a span of 13 bases. This CDR3 comprises 15 residues. The CDR3 coding sequence is TGTGCCAGCAGTTACTGGGCAGGAGAGGGCACTGAAGCTTTCTTT. It is translated as CASSYWAGEGTEAFF.

This sequence joins TRBV15 and TRBJ1-5; 8 bases align to TRBD1. This CDR3 has 16 amino acids. The V gene's germline CDR1 is LNHNV and CDR2 YYDKDF (reference sequence). After removal of 5 bases from V and 0 bases from J, the junction contained 6 bases not matched to a gene. The CDR3 loop is CATSQGAGPSNQPQHF. For the CDR3, the DNA is TGTGCCACCAGCCAGGGGGCGGGGCCTAGCAATCAGCCCCAGCATTTT.

The chain recombines TRBV7-8 with TRBJ1-6; TRBD1 matches at 7 bases. Germline values: CDR1 SGHVS, CDR2 FQNEAQ. V dropped 4 bases and J dropped 16; count of bases not matched to a gene: 7. This CDR3 spans 12 amino acids. The CDR3 DNA is TGTGCCAGCAGCTCGACAGGGTTCCAGCTCCACTTT. Its protein is CASSSTGFQLHF.

The chain has TRBV7-3 and TRBJ2-5, with D perhaps matching TRBD2 (5 bases). The CDR3 spans 13 residues. Germline CDR1 and CDR2: SGHTA and FQGTGA. Trimming shortened V by 3 bases and J by 4 bases, and 9 bases separated the two germline ends. CDR3 in amino acids: CASSFGSRETQYF. The DNA for the CDR3 is TGTGCCAGCAGCTTTGGGAGTAGAGAGACCCAGTACTTC.

This clone was picked up a small number of times. The V call is TRBV6-1, the J call TRBJ1-6, with TRBD1 matching over 8 bases. Germline trimming cut 9 bases from V and 7 bases from J; bases unmatched to any gene: 8. Per the germline V gene, CDR1 is MNHNS and CDR2 is SASEGT. CDR3 length equals 14 residues. CDR3 nucleotides: TGTGCCAGTACACAGGGGGTACAGAATTCACCCCTCCACTTT. Protein product: CASTQGVQNSPLHF.

This clone was recorded once. V gene TRBV7-9 combines with J gene TRBJ2-1; no clear D gene. V was pared by 2 bases and J by 5 bases, with 7 bases between. Per germline, CDR1 SEHNR and CDR2 FQNEAQ (reference sequence). This CDR3 contains 13 residues. The CDR3 region is CASSLSRDNEQFF. The CDR3 bases are TGTGCCAGCAGCTTATCACGGGACAATGAGCAGTTCTTC.

This clone was found once. The V and J genes are TRBV7-8 and TRBJ2-2; TRBD2 matches at 7 bases. This CDR3 has 16 amino acids. The germline CDR1 and CDR2 sequences are SGHVS and FQNEAQ. The V gene end was trimmed by 1 base and the J gene end by 2 bases; junction bases not matched to a gene: 4. CDR3 nucleotide sequence: TGTGCCAGCAGCTTAGGGAGCGGGACTAACACCGGGGAGCTGTTTTTT. The encoded protein is CASSLGSGTNTGELFF.

V is TRBV11-1 and J is TRBJ2-7; 8 nucleotides align to TRBD2. The CDR3 spans 15 residues. After removal of 1 base from V and 6 bases from J, the junction contained 8 bases not matched to a gene. The V gene's germline CDR1 is SGHAT and CDR2 FQDESV (reference sequence). The CDR3 sequence: CASSLDGTSPPEQYF. CDR3 coding DNA: TGTGCCAGCAGCTTAGACGGGACTAGTCCCCCCGAGCAGTACTTC.

The rearrangement links TRBV7-8 to TRBJ2-3; 9 bases align to TRBD2. Germline CDR1 is SGHVS and CDR2 is FQNEAQ. V gave up 2 bases and J gave up 4 bases; unmatched junction bases: 13. The CDR3 length is 18 residues. CDR3 DNA: TGTGCCAGCAGCTTACCCGGGACTAGCTCCAGCATTGCAGATACGCAGTATTTT. Its protein product is CASSLPGTSSSIADTQYF.

With respect to this clone: One junction end disagrees with the germline gene, perhaps due to a read error. This chain connects TRBV7-7 to TRBJ2-1, with 9 positions matching TRBD1. CDR1 and CDR2 from the germline V gene are SSHAT and FNYEAQ (reference sequence). The CDR3 consists of 13 residues. The DNA of the CDR3 is TGTGCTAGCAGCCGGGACAGGGACAATGAGCAGTTCTTC. This codes for CASSRDRDNEQFF.

The CDR3 loop is CASSPRGGQNSPLHF. Here the CDR3 DNA reads TGTGCCAGCAGTCCACGGGGGGGTCAGAATTCACCCCTCCACTTT. The chain recombines TRBV6-1 with TRBJ1-6; possible D gene TRBD1, 5 bases. Germline CDR1 MNHNS, CDR2 SASEGT. V dropped 5 bases and J dropped 7 bases, with 15 bases sitting between them. This CDR3 has 15 residues.

The chain recombines TRBV28 with TRBJ2-7, with 8 bases identical to TRBD1. Trimming removed 8 bases from V and 0 bases from J; junction bases left unmatched: 9. CDR1 is MDHEN, CDR2 SYDVKM, per germline. The CDR3 spans 15 residues. CDR3: CASGQGHTSSYEQYF. The CDR3 region has the DNA TGTGCCAGCGGACAGGGACACACGAGCTCCTACGAGCAGTACTTC.